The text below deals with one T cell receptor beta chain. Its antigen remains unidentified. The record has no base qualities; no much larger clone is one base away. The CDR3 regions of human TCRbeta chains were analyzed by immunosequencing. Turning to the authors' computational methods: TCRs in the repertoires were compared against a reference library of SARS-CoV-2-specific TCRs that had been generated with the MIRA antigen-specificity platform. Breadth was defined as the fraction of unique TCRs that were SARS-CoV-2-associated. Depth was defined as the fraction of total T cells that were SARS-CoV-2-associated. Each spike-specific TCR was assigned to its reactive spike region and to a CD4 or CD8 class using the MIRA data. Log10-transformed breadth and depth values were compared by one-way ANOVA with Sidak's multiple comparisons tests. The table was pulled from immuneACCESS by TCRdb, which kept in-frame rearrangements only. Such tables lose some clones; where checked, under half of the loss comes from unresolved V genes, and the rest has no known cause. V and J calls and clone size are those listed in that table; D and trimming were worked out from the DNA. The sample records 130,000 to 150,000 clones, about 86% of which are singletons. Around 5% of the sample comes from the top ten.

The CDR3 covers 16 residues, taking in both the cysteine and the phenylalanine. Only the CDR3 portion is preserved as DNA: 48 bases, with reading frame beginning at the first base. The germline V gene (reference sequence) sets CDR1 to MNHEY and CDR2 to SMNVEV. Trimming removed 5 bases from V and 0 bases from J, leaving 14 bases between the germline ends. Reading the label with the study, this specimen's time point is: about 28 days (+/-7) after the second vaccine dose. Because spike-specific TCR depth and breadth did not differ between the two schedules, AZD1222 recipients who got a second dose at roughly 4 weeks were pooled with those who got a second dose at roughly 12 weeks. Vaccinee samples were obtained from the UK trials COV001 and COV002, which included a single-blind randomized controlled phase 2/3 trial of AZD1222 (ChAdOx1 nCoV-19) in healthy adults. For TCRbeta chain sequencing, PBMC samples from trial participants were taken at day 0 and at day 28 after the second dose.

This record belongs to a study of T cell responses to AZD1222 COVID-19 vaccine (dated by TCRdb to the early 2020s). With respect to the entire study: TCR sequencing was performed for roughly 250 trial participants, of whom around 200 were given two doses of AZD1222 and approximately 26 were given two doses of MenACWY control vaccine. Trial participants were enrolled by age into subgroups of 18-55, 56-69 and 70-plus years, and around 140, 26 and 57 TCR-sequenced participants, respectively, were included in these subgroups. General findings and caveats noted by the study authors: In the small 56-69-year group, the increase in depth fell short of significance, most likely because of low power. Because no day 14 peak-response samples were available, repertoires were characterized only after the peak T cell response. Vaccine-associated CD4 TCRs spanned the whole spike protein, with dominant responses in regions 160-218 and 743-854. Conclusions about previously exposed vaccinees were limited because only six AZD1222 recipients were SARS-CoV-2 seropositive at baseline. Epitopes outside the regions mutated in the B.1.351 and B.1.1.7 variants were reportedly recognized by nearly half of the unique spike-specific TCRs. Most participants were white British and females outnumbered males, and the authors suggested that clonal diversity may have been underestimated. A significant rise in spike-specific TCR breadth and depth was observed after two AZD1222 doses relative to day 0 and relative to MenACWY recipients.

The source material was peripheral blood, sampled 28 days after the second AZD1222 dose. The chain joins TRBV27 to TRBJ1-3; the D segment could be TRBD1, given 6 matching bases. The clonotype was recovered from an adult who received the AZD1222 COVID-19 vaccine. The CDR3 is CASSPDRPRSGNTIYF. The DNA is TGTGCCAGCAGTCCCGACAGGCCCCGCTCTGGAAACACCATATATTTT.